This T cell receptor (delta chain) was recovered during a study of gamma-delta chains in newborns, infants, children. Study information: Microbial exposure reportedly drives polyclonal innate γδ T cell expansion after birth.

The table lists this clone with many counts. The same CDR3 arises from other DNA sequences in this sample as well. TCRdb fed the reads into CATT to redo clone calling. This sample has 14,000 to 15,000 delta-chain clones, with 7.3% found just once. This CDR3 spans 20 amino acids. Trimming took 2 bases from V and 0 from J; bases not matched to a gene: 6. Germline V lookup: CDR1 GEAIGNYY, CDR2 EKD. The clonotype was recovered from a child who was a newborn, infant or young child, either healthy, febrile or measles-vaccinated (not recorded which). The sequencing sample was made of blood. The rearrangement links TRDV2 to TRDJ3; 13 bases line up with TRDD3. The CDR3 is CACDNTGGYASSWDTRQMFF. The CDR3 bases are TGTGCCTGTGACAATACTGGGGGATACGCGAGCTCCTGGGACACCCGACAGATGTTTTTC.